Here is one T cell receptor (beta chain) with its context. The data stem from a study of blood T cell repertoires in COVID-19. Study-wide context: The study drew acute and convalescent COVID-19 samples from the United States, Italy and Spain. Nucleic acid was either cDNA or gDNA, and it came from T cells, B-cell-depleted T cells, or PBMCs.

Germline CDR1 is KGHSH and CDR2 is LQKENI. The CDR3 covers 13 residues. V was cut by 2 bases and J by 2 bases, with 6 bases left in between. Original methodology: Amplification from reference gene primers served as the basis for estimated nucleated cell counts. The table came from immunoSEQ multiplex PCR; TCRdb's copy has only in-frame clones and leaves some out. V and J calls plus clone size are reproduced from that table; the DNA served to infer D and trimming. Altogether more than 110,000 clones are present, 70% to 80% being singletons, with the ten largest covering around 9.5%. The sequence was collected from a woman in her forties or fifties with active or convalescent COVID-19. This chain joins TRBV18 and TRBJ2-5; D is uncertain. Specimen: peripheral blood. CDR3 sequence: CASSPAAQETQYF. The DNA for the CDR3 is TGTGCCAGCTCACCAGCAGCGCAAGAGACCCAGTACTTC.